The 28 T cell receptor beta chains presented below share a single source sample, sequenced in a study of blood T cell repertoires in COVID-19. Some clones are missing from TCRdb's copy, which holds only in-frame ones; the method was immunoSEQ multiplex PCR. The sample holds roughly 250,000 clones; around three quarters are singletons and the top ten take about 3.5%. The sample consisted of peripheral blood. The origin of the receptors is a woman older than 75 with acute or convalescent COVID-19.

The sample holds one count of this clone. This chain joins TRBV20-1 and TRBJ1-2; tentative D call: TRBD1 (5 bases). The V end lost 4 bases, the J end lost 4 bases, and 7 bases lay between the germline ends. Looked up from germline, CDR1 is DFQATT and CDR2 is SNEGSKA (reference sequence). The CDR3 runs to 11 residues. The CDR3 sequence: CSATGRYGYTF. The CDR3 nucleotides read TGCAGTGCTACAGGGCGCTATGGCTACACCTTC.

This clone was seen just once. The chain employs TRBV5-1 and TRBJ2-5; 10 nucleotides agree with TRBD2. CDR3 length: 16 amino acids. The germline gives CDR1 SGHRS, CDR2 YFSETQ. V trimming: 4 bases; J trimming: 5 bases; junction bases outside the gene matches: 11. The DNA for the CDR3 is TGCGCCAGCAGCAACAAAGCGGGAGGGCTGGGGGAGACCCAGTACTTC. Protein product: CASSNKAGGLGETQYF.

This clone was detected only once. The chain recombines TRBV6-5 with TRBJ2-3; possibly TRBD2 for D (5 bases). With 5 bases removed from V and 1 base from J, the gap between germline ends came to 10 bases. CDR3 length: 14 amino acids. In germline, CDR1 is MNHEY, CDR2 SVGAGI. This chain's CDR3 is CASSNWGGTDTQYF. CDR3 nucleotides: TGTGCCAGCAGTAACTGGGGAGGCACAGATACGCAGTATTTT.

There are many counts of this clone. The chain uses TRBV15 and TRBJ1-2; D is uncertain. The germline V gene encodes CDR1 LNHNV and CDR2 YYDKDF (reference sequence). V was shortened by 5 bases and J by 6 bases, with 13 bases between the two germline ends. The CDR3 length is 13 residues. The CDR3 spells CATSPGLKDGYTF. CDR3 coding DNA: TGTGCCACCAGCCCTGGGCTGAAGGATGGCTACACCTTC.

The chain links TRBV12-3 or TRBV12-4 to TRBJ2-5, with 9 bases that match TRBD1. CDR3 length: 12 residues. J was trimmed by 5 bases and V by 10 bases; bases with no gene match: 5. The chain's CDR3 is CATLGTGETQYF. The DNA for the CDR3 is TGTGCCACCCTCGGGACAGGGGAGACCCAGTACTTC.

V usage is TRBV18 and J usage is TRBJ1-1; 9 bases are shared with TRBD1. Germline lookup yields CDR1 KGHSH and CDR2 LQKENI. The length of the CDR3 is 15 residues. J lost 1 base, V lost 2 bases, and 2 bases had no gene match. The CDR3 here is CASSPKQGANTEAFF. The CDR3 nucleotides read TGTGCCAGCTCACCAAAACAGGGGGCGAACACTGAAGCTTTCTTT.

This clone was detected only a few times. The CDR3 sequence: CASSIKRDSGHSNQPQHF. CDR3 in DNA: TGTGCCAGTAGTATAAAACGGGACAGCGGACATAGCAATCAGCCCCAGCATTTT. This chain joins TRBV19 and TRBJ1-5; 7 bases agree with TRBD1. CDR1 is LNHDA and CDR2 is SQIVND in the germline V gene (reference sequence). Unmatched junction bases numbered 10, after V lost 2 bases and J lost 0 bases. CDR3 length: 18 amino acids. Based on the CDR3 plus reference TRBV19 and TRBJ1-5, the full variable domain is DGGITQSPKYLFRKEGQNVTLSCEQNLNHDAMYWYRQDPGQGLRLIYYSQIVNDFQKGDIAEGYSVSREKKESFPLTVTSAQKNPTAFYLCASSIKRDSGHSNQPQHFGDGTRLSIL.

This chain links TRBV5-1 with TRBJ1-6; TRBD1 might be the D (5 bases). V gave up 2 bases and J gave up 8 bases, with 14 bases separating them. The germline CDR1 and CDR2 sequences are SGHRS and YFSETQ. This CDR3 has 15 residues. The CDR3 is CASSLWGGMDSPLHF. The CDR3, as DNA: TGCGCCAGCAGCTTATGGGGCGGGATGGATTCACCCCTCCACTTT.

The rearrangement uses TRBV19 and TRBJ2-5, with 11 bases aligning to TRBD2. The ends lost 4 bases at V and 2 bases at J; junction bases unmatched: 6. This CDR3 is built from 16 residues. The germline V gene has CDR1 LNHDA and CDR2 SQIVND (reference sequence). The CDR3 is CASSKLAGALQETQYF. The CDR3 bases are TGTGCCAGTAGTAAACTAGCGGGAGCCCTGCAAGAGACCCAGTACTTC.

V and J are TRBV18 and TRBJ1-5; tentatively, D is TRBD1 (6 bases). Trimming pared 4 bases from V and 5 bases from J, leaving 12 bases between. The CDR3 is made up of 14 amino acids. Per the germline V gene, CDR1 is KGHSH and CDR2 is LQKENI. CDR3 region: CASSQGRGDQPQHF. CDR3 in DNA: TGTGCCAGCTCACAGGGCAGGGGAGATCAGCCCCAGCATTTT.

This rearrangement joins TRBV3-1 (or the pseudogene TRBV3-2) to TRBJ1-3; TRBD1 might be the D (6 bases). The CDR3 runs to 16 residues. Trimming shortened V by 1 base and J by 0 bases, and 10 bases separated the two germline ends. CDR1 LGHDT and CDR2 YNNKEL come from the germline V gene (reference sequence). CDR3 nucleotide sequence: TGTGCCAGCAGCCAAGTCCCCAGGGGCTCTGGAAACACCATATATTTT. Its protein product is CASSQVPRGSGNTIYF.

The chain recombines TRBV7-9 with TRBJ1-1; 7 bases match TRBD1. Germline CDR1 is SEHNR and CDR2 is FQNEAQ (reference sequence). The ends lost 2 bases at V and 7 bases at J; junction bases unmatched: 4. The CDR3 has 13 amino acids. The CDR3 bases are TGTGCCAGCAGCTTAAGAGGACAGGTTGAAGCTTTCTTT. Encoded protein: CASSLRGQVEAFF.

V is TRBV6-4 and J is TRBJ1-2; 7 bases align to TRBD1. CDR1 is MRHNA and CDR2 is SNTAGT in the germline V gene. CDR3 length: 15 amino acids. After removal of 6 bases from V and 1 base from J, the junction contained 8 bases not matched to a gene. CDR3 bases: TGTGCCAGCAGGGATAACAGGGGACTTAACTATGGCTACACCTTC. This codes for CASRDNRGLNYGYTF.

The chain links TRBV12-3 or TRBV12-4 to TRBJ2-4; 7 bases line up with TRBD2. The V and J ends lost 1 base and 9 bases, in that order; junction bases with no gene match: 3. This CDR3 has 13 amino acids. CDR3 nucleotide sequence: TGTGCCAGCAGTTTAGGCGGGAGAGGCATTCAGTACTTC. Protein sequence: CASSLGGRGIQYF.

The rearrangement links TRBV13 to TRBJ2-3, with D tentatively TRBD1 (5 bases). This CDR3 region has 12 residues. Trimming removed 4 bases at V and 8 bases at J, with 10 bases between. Germline assignment: CDR1 PRHDT and CDR2 FYEKMQ (reference sequence). The CDR3 DNA is TGTGCCAGCAGCTCATCACAGGTTACGCAGTATTTT. Translating gives CASSSSQVTQYF.

This clone was picked up one time. The rearrangement links TRBV5-4 to TRBJ1-3; 8 positions agree with TRBD1. With V trimmed by 4 bases and J by 4 bases, 7 bases remained unmatched. CDR3 length: 15 amino acids. The V gene's germline CDR1 is SGHNT and CDR2 YYREEE (reference sequence). For the CDR3, the DNA is TGTGCCAGCAGCCAGGACAGGGAAGCAGGAAACACCATATATTTT. Translated: CASSQDREAGNTIYF.

This clone was recorded a few times. The chain links TRBV5-6 to TRBJ1-1; D perhaps matches TRBD1 (6 bases). Germline lookup yields CDR1 SGHDT and CDR2 YYEEEE. There are 13 residues in the CDR3. Deletions cut 2 bases from V and 10 bases from J, with 15 bases between. In DNA, the CDR3 is TGTGCCAGCAGCTTCACAGGGATTCCTGGAGCTTTCTTT. Its translation is CASSFTGIPGAFF.

The V gene is TRBV6-1, the J gene TRBJ2-3, with 11 bases matching TRBD2. CDR3 length: 16 residues. V shed 3 bases, J shed 0 bases, and the junction held 2 bases outside the gene matches. CDR1 and CDR2 from the germline V gene are MNHNS and SASEGT. The CDR3 coding sequence is TGTGCCAGCAGTGATAGCGGGGGGGCGAGCACAGATACGCAGTATTTT. It specifies CASSDSGGASTDTQYF.

This clone was counted a single time. This chain uses TRBV11-3 with TRBJ2-2; a weak D match, TRBD2 (6 bases). CDR1 and CDR2 from the germline V gene are SGHNT and YENEEA. V dropped 3 bases and J dropped 6 bases, with 8 bases sitting between them. This CDR3 has 13 residues. Written as DNA, the CDR3 is TGTGCCAGCAGCTTGGGGGAGGCCGGGGAGCTGTTTTTT. This codes for CASSLGEAGELFF. Full variable domain (remainder filled in from reference TRBV11-3 and TRBJ2-2): EAGVVQSPRYKIIEKKQPVAFWCNPISGHNTLYWYLQNLGQGPELLIRYENEEAVDDSQLPKDRFSAERLKGVDSTLKIQPAELGDSAVYLCASSLGEAGELFFGEGSRLTVL.

The V and J genes are TRBV10-1 and TRBJ1-2; unclear D gene. Trimming left V 9 bases short and J 1 base short, with 15 bases between. CDR1 is WNHNN, CDR2 SYGVQD, per germline (reference sequence). The CDR3 spans 14 residues. The CDR3 sequence: CASEEREGNYGYTF. Written as DNA, the CDR3 is TGCGCCAGTGAGGAGAGGGAAGGTAACTATGGCTACACCTTC.

The CDR3: CASSDDRWNGYTF. DNA of the CDR3: TGTGCCAGCAGTGATGACAGGTGGAATGGCTACACCTTC. The rearrangement links TRBV2 to TRBJ1-2; D might be TRBD1 (6 bases). Deletions cut 3 bases from V and 6 bases from J, with 11 bases between. Germline CDR1 and CDR2: SNHLY and FYNNEI. This CDR3 region has 13 residues.

The chain links TRBV11-2 to TRBJ2-1; possibly TRBD2 for D (5 bases). V was trimmed by 6 bases and J by 3 bases, leaving 12 bases between them. Germline CDR1 is SGHAT and CDR2 is FQNNGV. The CDR3 covers 14 residues. CDR3 sequence: CASSRIGDYNEQFF. The CDR3 DNA follows: TGTGCCAGCAGTCGCATCGGGGACTACAATGAGCAGTTCTTC.

The rearrangement links TRBV2 to TRBJ2-1; 7 bases line up with TRBD1. CDR3 length equals 14 residues. V shed 7 bases, J shed 5 bases, and the junction held 8 bases outside the gene matches. Germline V gene data show CDR1 as SNHLY and CDR2 as FYNNEI. The CDR3 loop is CASMRTGPNNEQFF. The CDR3 DNA follows: TGTGCCAGCATGAGGACAGGACCTAACAATGAGCAGTTCTTC. Filled out from reference TRBV2 and TRBJ2-1, the complete variable domain reads EPEVTQTPSHQVTQMGQEVILRCVPISNHLYFYWYRQILGQKVEFLVSFYNNEISEKSEIFDDQFSVERPDGSNFTLKIRSTKLEDSAMYFCASMRTGPNNEQFFGPGTRLTVL.

The V and J genes are TRBV13 and TRBJ2-1; 8 positions agree with TRBD1. CDR3 length: 16 residues. CDR1 PRHDT and CDR2 FYEKMQ come from the germline V gene (reference sequence). Losses at the gene ends were 5 bases for V and 5 bases for J; bases not matched to a gene: 11. CDR3 amino acids: CASSPKDRALDNEQFF. CDR3 DNA sequence: TGTGCCAGCAGCCCCAAGGACAGGGCTCTCGACAATGAGCAGTTCTTC.

The chain carries TRBV19 and TRBJ2-7; TRBD2 aligns across 9 bases. The CDR3 is made up of 15 amino acids. V lost 1 base to trimming and J lost 2 bases; unmatched junction nucleotides: 3. Germline V CDR1 and CDR2: LNHDA, SQIVND (reference sequence). CDR3: CASSIGTSGPYEQYF. The DNA for the CDR3 is TGTGCCAGTAGTATAGGCACTAGCGGGCCCTACGAGCAGTACTTC.

This rearrangement joins TRBV3-1 (or the pseudogene TRBV3-2) to TRBJ2-1, with unresolved D. V dropped 2 bases and J dropped 6 bases, with 5 bases sitting between them. This CDR3 spans 12 amino acids. The germline CDR1 and CDR2 sequences are LGHDT and YNNKEL (reference sequence). The CDR3, as DNA: TGTGCCAGCAGCCAATATCTCAATGAGCAGTTCTTC. Translating gives CASSQYLNEQFF.

The rearrangement uses TRBV12-3 or TRBV12-4 and TRBJ1-1; no reliable D call. The ends were cut back, 6 bases at V and 6 bases at J, with 11 bases in the middle. The CDR3 spans 12 residues. The CDR3 DNA reads TGTGCCAGCAGACGGGTATACTCTGAAGCTTTCTTT. Encoded protein: CASRRVYSEAFF.

This clone qualifies as medium-sized. A read error is likely, as this CDR3 ends without the conserved phenylalanine or tryptophan. It is unclear where the CDR3 begins or ends on the DNA, so no DNA is shown, and the CDR3 is as TCRdb lists it. J is TRBJ1-5 and V is TRBV2; TRBD1 was called by the table and not checked on the DNA. The CDR3 numbers 8 amino acids, ends counted. The V gene's germline CDR1 is SNHLY and CDR2 FYNNEI. CDR3 amino acids: CASNEGVD.